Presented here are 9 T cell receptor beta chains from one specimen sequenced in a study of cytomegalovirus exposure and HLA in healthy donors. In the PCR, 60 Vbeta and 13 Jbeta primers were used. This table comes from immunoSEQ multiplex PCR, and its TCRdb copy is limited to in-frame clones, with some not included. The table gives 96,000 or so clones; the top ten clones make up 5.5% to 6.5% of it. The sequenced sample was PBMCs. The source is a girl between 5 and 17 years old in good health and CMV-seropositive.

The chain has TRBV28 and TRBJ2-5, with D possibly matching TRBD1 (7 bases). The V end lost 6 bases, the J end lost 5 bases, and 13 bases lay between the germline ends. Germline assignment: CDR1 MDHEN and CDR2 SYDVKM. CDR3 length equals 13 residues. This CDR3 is CASRTTGRETQYF. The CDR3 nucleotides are TGTGCCAGCAGGACGACAGGGAGGGAGACCCAGTACTTC.

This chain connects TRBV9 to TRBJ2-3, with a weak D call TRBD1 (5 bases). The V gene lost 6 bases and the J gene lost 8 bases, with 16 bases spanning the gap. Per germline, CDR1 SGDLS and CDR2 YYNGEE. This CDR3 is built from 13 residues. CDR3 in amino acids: CASTLLGQGTQYF. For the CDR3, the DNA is TGTGCCAGCACCCTTCTAGGGCAGGGTACGCAGTATTTT.

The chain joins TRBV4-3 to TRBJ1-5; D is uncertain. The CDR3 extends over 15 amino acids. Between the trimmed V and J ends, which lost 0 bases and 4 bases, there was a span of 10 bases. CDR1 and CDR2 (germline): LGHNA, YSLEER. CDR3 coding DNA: TGCGCCAGCAGCCAAGACTTTGCGGTGAATCAGCCCCAGCATTTT. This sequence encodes CASSQDFAVNQPQHF.

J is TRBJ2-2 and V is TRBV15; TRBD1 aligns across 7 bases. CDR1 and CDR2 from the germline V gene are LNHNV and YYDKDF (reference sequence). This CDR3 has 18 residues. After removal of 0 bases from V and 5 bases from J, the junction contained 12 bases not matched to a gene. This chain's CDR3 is CATSRDHYRGGETGELFF. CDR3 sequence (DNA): TGTGCCACCAGCAGAGATCATTACAGGGGTGGCGAGACCGGGGAGCTGTTTTTT.

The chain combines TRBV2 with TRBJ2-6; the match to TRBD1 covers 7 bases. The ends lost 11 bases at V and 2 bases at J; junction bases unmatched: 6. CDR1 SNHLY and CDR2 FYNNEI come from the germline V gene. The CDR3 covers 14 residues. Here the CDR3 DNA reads TGTGCCCGCACTACAGGGGCTGGGGCCAACGTCCTGACTTTC. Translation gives CARTTGAGANVLTF.

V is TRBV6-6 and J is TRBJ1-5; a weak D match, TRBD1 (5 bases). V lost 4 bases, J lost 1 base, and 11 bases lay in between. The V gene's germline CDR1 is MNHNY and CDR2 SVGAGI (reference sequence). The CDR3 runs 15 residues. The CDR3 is CASSFPTGSNQPQHF. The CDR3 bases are TGTGCCAGCAGTTTCCCCACAGGAAGCAATCAGCCCCAGCATTTT.

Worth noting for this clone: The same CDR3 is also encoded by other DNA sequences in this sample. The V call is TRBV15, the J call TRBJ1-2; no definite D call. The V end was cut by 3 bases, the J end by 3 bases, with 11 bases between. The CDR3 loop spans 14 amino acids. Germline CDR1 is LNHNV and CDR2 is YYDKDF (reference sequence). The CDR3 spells CATSRDRGDYGYTF. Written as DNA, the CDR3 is TGTGCCACCAGCAGGGACCGGGGAGACTATGGCTACACCTTC.

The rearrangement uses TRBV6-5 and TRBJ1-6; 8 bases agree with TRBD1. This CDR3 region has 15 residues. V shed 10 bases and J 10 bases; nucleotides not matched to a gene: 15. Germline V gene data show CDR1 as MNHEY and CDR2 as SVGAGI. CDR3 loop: CATTLGRTGTSPLHF. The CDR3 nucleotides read TGTGCCACCACGCTGGGTAGGACAGGGACCTCACCCCTCCACTTT.

The CDR3 reads CASSYSLSGANVLTF. As DNA, the CDR3 is TGTGCCAGCAGCTACAGTCTCTCTGGGGCCAACGTCCTGACTTTC. This chain joins TRBV7-2 and TRBJ2-6, with D hard to call. This CDR3 spans 15 amino acids. The germline CDR1 and CDR2 sequences are SGHTA and FQGNSA. V lost 4 bases to trimming and J lost 0 bases, with 7 bases between them.